This TCR beta chain derives from a study of cytotoxic CD8 clonotypes in ibrutinib-treated CLL (dated by TCRdb to about 2021). With respect to the entire study: The cohort included some 14 treatment-naive and about a dozen relapsed/refractory patients; roughly 17 were IGHV unmutated. Responses were partial in roughly 24 patients and complete in 2; after median approximately 67 months follow-up, approximately 15 stayed in remission and roughly twelve progressed. Samples at response were collected after a median of about 13 months of treatment, with a range of about 6 to 40 months. On average, each sample yielded 270,000 or so productive templates and around 98,000 productive rearrangements. Of the 85 to 95 participants in the trial, 25 to 30 had longitudinal samples available. Cryopreserved peripheral blood mononuclear cells were collected before treatment, at response, and at either disease progression or sustained remission. Every remission and progressive disease sample was obtained while ibrutinib was still being received by the patients.

A MiSeq instrument was used for deep resolution sequencing, which targeted depths ranging from 1 in 1 million up to 1 in 200,000 T cells, with coverage averaging 10x for each clonotype. The immunoSEQ hsTCRB Kit was used to generate the TCR beta libraries. In the original analysis: Data were analyzed with ImmunoSEQ Data Assistant and ImmunoSEQ Analyzer, with V, D and J genes assigned per IMGT definitions. Clonality, which ranges from 0 to 1, was calculated as one minus the normalized Shannon entropy of productive rearrangement frequencies. Only overrepresented clonotypes making up at least 0.05% of each patient's repertoire were included in the public clonotype analysis. Thirteen age-matched healthy donor repertoires from immuneACCESS were used as controls for clonality. The clones in this table, taken by TCRdb from immuneACCESS, are in-frame only. Not every clone is retained; where verified, under half of the shortfall comes from an unresolved V gene, and the cause of the rest is unknown. D and trimming were read from the DNA, whereas the V and J calls and clone size are those reported in that table. Across this sample there are fewer than 150,000 clones, with 80% to 85% seen only once. Around 3% of the sample is taken by the ten largest.

Taken from the germline V gene (reference sequence), the CDR1 and CDR2 loops are LNHDA and SQIVND. The CDR3 starts with the cysteine, ends with the phenylalanine, and has 16 residues. CDR3 DNA only is kept here, 48 bases in frame from base 1. V is pruned by 6 bases and J by 4 bases, leaving 11 bases of the junction without a gene match. What the study reported, not specific to this receptor: Public clonotypes were rare and either shrank or stayed stable during treatment, and the rise in clonality at ibrutinib response reflected expansion of private clonotypes. Sustained-remission and progressing patients did not have matched sampling times, and lymph node repertoires were not examined. Baseline clonality was found to be higher than that of age-matched healthy donors and was strongly correlated with circulating CD8+ T-cell counts. An increase in clonality was observed at ibrutinib response, with clonality remaining stable during sustained remission and falling back toward baseline at progression.

The sample's time point label is to be understood as: 20 to 25 months on ibrutinib. Roughly 2.2 micrograms of genomic DNA were extracted from cryopreserved PBMCs for TCR beta library preparation. Longitudinal blood samples from CLL patients receiving ibrutinib monotherapy were subjected to high-throughput TCR beta sequencing. The patients took part in an open-label, single-center phase 2 trial of ibrutinib monotherapy. On this clone itself: The antigen this receptor binds is unknown. There are no base qualities to consult, and no much larger clone falls within one base.

The chain employs TRBV19 and TRBJ2-7, and TRBD1 matches 11 of the central bases. Specimen: PBMCs, collected after 24 months of ibrutinib treatment. This receptor was obtained from a human donor with chronic lymphocytic leukemia. CDR3 protein: CASRHPSGTGGYEQYF. The DNA sequence is TGTGCCAGTAGACACCCTTCCGGGACAGGGGGATACGAGCAGTACTTC. The entire variable domain, with the stretches around the CDR3 drawn from the reference TRBV19 and TRBJ2-7 proteins, is DGGITQSPKYLFRKEGQNVTLSCEQNLNHDAMYWYRQDPGQGLRLIYYSQIVNDFQKGDIAEGYSVSREKKESFPLTVTSAQKNPTAFYLCASRHPSGTGGYEQYFGPGTRLTVT.